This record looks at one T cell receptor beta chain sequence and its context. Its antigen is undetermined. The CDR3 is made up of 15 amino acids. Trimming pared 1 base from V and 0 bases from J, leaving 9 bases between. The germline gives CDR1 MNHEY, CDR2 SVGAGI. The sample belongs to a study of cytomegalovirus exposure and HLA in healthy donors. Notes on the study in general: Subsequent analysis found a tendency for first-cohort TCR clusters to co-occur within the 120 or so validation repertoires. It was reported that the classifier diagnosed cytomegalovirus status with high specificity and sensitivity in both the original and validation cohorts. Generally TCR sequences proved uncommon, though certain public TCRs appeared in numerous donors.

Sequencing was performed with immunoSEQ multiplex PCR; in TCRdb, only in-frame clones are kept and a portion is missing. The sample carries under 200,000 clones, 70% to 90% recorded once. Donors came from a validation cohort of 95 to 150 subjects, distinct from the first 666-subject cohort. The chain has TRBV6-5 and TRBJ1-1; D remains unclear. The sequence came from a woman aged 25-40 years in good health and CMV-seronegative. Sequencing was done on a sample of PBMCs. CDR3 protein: CASSYYSLMNTEAFF. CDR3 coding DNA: TGTGCCAGCAGTTACTATAGTTTAATGAACACTGAAGCTTTCTTT.